This T cell receptor (beta chain) was sequenced in a study of shared clonotypes between healthy human individuals. Data came from immunoSEQ multiplex PCR; TCRdb stores just in-frame clones and leaves some out. The repertoire holds approximately 2.3 million clones, with 85% to 95% as singletons. V dropped 2 bases and J dropped 4 bases, with 13 bases sitting between them. This CDR3 spans 15 amino acids. CDR1 and CDR2 (germline): SGHTA, FQGNSA. The rearrangement uses TRBV7-2 and TRBJ2-3; D is possibly TRBD2 (6 bases). The sample was naive CD4+ T cells from PBMCs. Subset meaning: CD45RA+ positively selected. This sequence was found in a man aged 18 to 30 in good health. Some clones in this sample may be carry-over from other donors' samples. The CDR3 reads CASSLSGTQADTQYF. Written as DNA, the CDR3 is TGTGCCAGCAGCTTATCAGGGACTCAAGCAGATACGCAGTATTTT.